Reported below is one T cell receptor (beta chain). Its antigen remains unidentified. This entry comes from a study of shared clonotypes between healthy human individuals. For the study at large: Each donor contributed plates that comprised three CD4 naive, three CD4 memory, two CD8 naive and one CD8 memory. Findings of the study overall: The rarefaction results pointed to incomplete sorted-subset sequencing despite large depth.

Profiling relied on immunoSEQ multiplex PCR, and the TCRdb table lists in-frame clones only, not all of them. The data hold under 2.5 million clones, with just under 95% observed a single time. Germline CDR1 GTSNPN, CDR2 SVGIG (reference sequence). The CDR3 has 20 residues. With 0 bases clipped from V and 3 bases from J, the junction kept 23 bases outside the gene matches. The study enrolled healthy HIV-negative adults without recent acute infections or vaccinations as donors. This sequence originates from a young man in good health. Some clones in this sample may be carry-over from other donors' samples. Material: naive CD4+ T cells from PBMCs. The sample's subset: CD45RA+ positively selected. The chain combines TRBV30 with TRBJ2-7; 7 bases align to TRBD2. The CDR3 nucleotides read TGTGCCTGGAGTGTGATCCGAAGGGAGGGGTCAACTAGCGCCTACTACGAGCAGTACTTC. This codes for CAWSVIRREGSTSAYYEQYF.